The text below deals with one T cell receptor beta chain. The data belong to a study of blood T cells in healthy people across ages. Primers used in a second PCR of about 6 to 11 cycles were a sample-barcoded 5' primer and a J-beta primer mix. One entry per CDR3 protein results from TCRdb running MiXCR on the 5' RACE reads. The table lists 1.5 million or so distinct CDR3 sequences, about 42% of them singletons, with around 4% in the top ten. Sequences were obtained from blood. This TCR was sampled from a woman in her late teens or twenties in good health.

CDR3 region: CAWDSSYEQYF. The CDR3 DNA reads TGTGCCTGGGACAGTTCCTACGAGCAGTACTTC. The chain employs TRBV30 and TRBJ2-7; D is possibly TRBD1 (5 bases). The CDR3 consists of 11 residues. Germline values: CDR1 GTSNPN, CDR2 SVGIG (reference sequence). The V gene lost 5 bases and the J gene lost 1 base, with 6 bases spanning the gap.